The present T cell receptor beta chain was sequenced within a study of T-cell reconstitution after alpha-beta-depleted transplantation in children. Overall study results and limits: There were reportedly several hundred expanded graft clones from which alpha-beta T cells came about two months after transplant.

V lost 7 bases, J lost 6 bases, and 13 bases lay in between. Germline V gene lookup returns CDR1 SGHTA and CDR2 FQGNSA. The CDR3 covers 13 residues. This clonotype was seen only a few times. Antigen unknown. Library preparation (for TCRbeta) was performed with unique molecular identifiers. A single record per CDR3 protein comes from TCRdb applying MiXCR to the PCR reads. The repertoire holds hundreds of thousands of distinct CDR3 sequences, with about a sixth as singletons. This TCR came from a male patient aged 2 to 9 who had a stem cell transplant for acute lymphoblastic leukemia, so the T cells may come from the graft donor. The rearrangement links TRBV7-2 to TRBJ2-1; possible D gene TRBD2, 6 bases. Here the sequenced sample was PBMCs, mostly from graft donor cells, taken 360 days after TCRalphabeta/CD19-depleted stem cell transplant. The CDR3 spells CASTSRDSNEQFF. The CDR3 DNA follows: TGTGCCAGCACGTCCCGGGACTCCAATGAGCAGTTCTTC.